This T cell receptor (beta chain) derives from a study of Ad26.COV2.S vaccination and SARS-CoV-2 variants. Study at large: Each vaccinee took Ad26.COV2.S intramuscularly, once or twice 56 days apart.

The method was immunoSEQ multiplex PCR; TCRdb's version includes in-frame clones alone and lacks a portion of them. The sample lists about 480,000 clones, approximately 90% occurring once. Treatment indicated: around 19 received Ad26.COV2.S at low or high dose, single or two shots; roughly five received placebo; per-sample allocation not given. Material that was analyzed had been drawn on day 63 after the first vaccine or placebo injection. The TCR was taken from a person between 18 and 65 years old who received the Ad26.COV2.S COVID-19 vaccine or a placebo. The sample consisted of peripheral blood, taken in a trial of Ad26.COV2.S vaccine versus placebo.

CDR3 loop: CASSLGGTGRGYTF. In DNA form, the CDR3 reads TGTGCCAGCAGCTTAGGCGGTACAGGGAGAGGCTACACCTTC. V and J are TRBV7-2 and TRBJ1-2; the D gene is possibly TRBD1 (6 bases). The CDR3 consists of 14 residues. CDR1 is SGHTA, CDR2 FQGNSA, per germline. V lost 1 base and J 8 bases, leaving 14 bases between the germline ends.